This passage covers 20 T cell receptor beta chains from one sample sequenced in a study of cytomegalovirus exposure and HLA in healthy donors. The study ran its PCR with 60 Vbeta and 13 Jbeta primers. The repertoire was sequenced with immunoSEQ multiplex PCR; TCRdb's copy has only in-frame clones and lacks some. The sample lists some 200,000 clones, roughly 88% seen once, with roughly 0.75% in the top ten. The specimen sequenced was PBMCs. The origin of the receptors is a boy aged 2 to 9 in good health and CMV-seronegative.

CDR3 coding DNA: TGCAGCGTGTTGGGGAGACGACTCGTTTCGGGCTATGGCTACACCTTC. Translating it yields CSVLGRRLVSGYGYTF. V is TRBV29-1 and J is TRBJ1-2; D is unclear. From germline, CDR1 is SQVTM and CDR2 ANQGSEA. CDR3 length equals 16 residues. V lost 6 bases to trimming and J lost 4 bases, with 24 bases between them.

With respect to this clone: The junction departs from germline at one end; a sequencing error may be responsible. The rearrangement joins TRBV7-7 to TRBJ2-5, with TRBD1 matching 7 bases. Per the germline V gene, CDR1 is SSHAT and CDR2 is FNYEAQ (reference sequence). The CDR3 runs 15 residues. The DNA of the CDR3 is TGTGCTAGCAGCTCCCGGACAGGTTACCAAGAGACCCAGTACTTC. It specifies CASSSRTGYQETQYF.

This chain connects TRBV13 to TRBJ2-1; TRBD2 agrees at 8 bases. The V and J ends lost 3 bases and 5 bases, in that order; junction bases with no gene match: 12. CDR3 size: 17 residues. Germline CDR1 is PRHDT and CDR2 is FYEKMQ (reference sequence). CDR3 loop: CASSFRTSPAQNNEQFF. The CDR3 bases are TGTGCCAGCAGCTTCCGGACTAGCCCCGCCCAGAACAATGAGCAGTTCTTC.

This clone was detected only a few times. The chain combines TRBV2 with TRBJ1-2; 9 bases are a match to TRBD1. Germline values: CDR1 SNHLY, CDR2 FYNNEI. This CDR3 has 12 amino acids. V trimming: 5 bases; J trimming: 8 bases; junction bases outside the gene matches: 3. The CDR3 loop is CASSPGQGGYTF. Written as DNA, the CDR3 is TGTGCCAGCAGTCCAGGACAGGGGGGCTACACCTTC.

The chain joins TRBV2 to TRBJ2-5; TRBD1 matches 7 bases. The J call may be wrong; the DNA end is better matched by TRBJ2-7. Germline V gives CDR1 SNHLY, CDR2 FYNNEI. This CDR3 is built from 15 residues. The CDR3 is CASRTDRFSSYEQYF. The CDR3, as DNA: TGTGCCAGCAGAACGGACAGGTTTAGCTCCTACGAGCAGTACTTC.

This chain joins TRBV29-1 and TRBJ2-1; possible D gene TRBD1, 7 bases. V was cut by 6 bases and J by 5 bases, with 17 bases left in between. Germline-derived CDR1 and CDR2 are SQVTM and ANQGSEA. CDR3 length: 14 amino acids. The CDR3, as DNA: TGCAGCGTGGAGGGGACAGACCTAAACAATGAGCAGTTCTTC. Protein: CSVEGTDLNNEQFF.

V gene TRBV7-6 combines with J gene TRBJ2-1; 9 bases fit TRBD2. The length of the CDR3 is 17 residues. CDR1 is SGHVS, CDR2 FNYEAQ, per germline. V shed 4 bases and J 8 bases; nucleotides not matched to a gene: 15. In nucleotides, the CDR3 is TGTGCCAGCAGCTCCCAAAACACTCTAGCGGGATTCTATGAGCAGTTCTTC. Its translation: CASSSQNTLAGFYEQFF.

The J gene is TRBJ2-6, the V gene TRBV7-9; 8 bases match TRBD2. CDR1 and CDR2 from the germline V gene are SEHNR and FQNEAQ (reference sequence). The V segment lost 6 bases and the J segment 0 bases; nucleotides outside the gene matches: 10. CDR3 length: 18 amino acids. The CDR3 sequence: CASRSAGRGVSGANVLTF. DNA of the CDR3: TGTGCCAGCAGGTCCGCGGGGCGGGGGGTCTCTGGGGCCAACGTCCTGACTTTC.

The chain joins TRBV6-5 to TRBJ1-6; D not certain. V lost 0 bases to trimming and J lost 0 bases, with 6 bases between them. The CDR3 loop spans 16 amino acids. In germline, CDR1 is MNHEY, CDR2 SVGAGI. The CDR3 is CASSYSASSYNSPLHF. In nucleotides, the CDR3 is TGTGCCAGCAGTTACTCCGCCAGCTCCTATAATTCACCCCTCCACTTT.

The V gene is TRBV10-3, the J gene TRBJ2-1; tentative D call: TRBD1 (6 bases). Deletions cut 7 bases from V and 2 bases from J, with 15 bases between. This CDR3 has 15 residues. CDR1 ENHRY and CDR2 SYGVKD come from the germline V gene. This CDR3 reads CAIIPDSSPYNEQFF. As DNA, the CDR3 is TGTGCCATCATCCCGGACAGTTCCCCCTACAATGAGCAGTTCTTC.

The chain combines TRBV4-2 with TRBJ2-1, with TRBD2 matching 7 bases. The CDR3 extends over 15 amino acids. V shed 0 bases, J shed 1 base, and the junction held 0 bases outside the gene matches. Germline V lookup: CDR1 LGHNA, CDR2 YNFKEQ. The CDR3 here is CASSQEGGSYNEQFF. CDR3 DNA: TGTGCCAGCAGCCAAGAGGGGGGGTCCTACAATGAGCAGTTCTTC.

The chain has TRBV7-9 and TRBJ2-1, with TRBD2 as a possible D gene (6 bases). CDR1 is SEHNR, CDR2 FQNEAQ, per germline (reference sequence). V was clipped by 0 bases and J by 0 bases, with 15 bases between them. CDR3 length: 18 amino acids. The DNA of the CDR3 is TGTGCCAGCAGCTTAGCTAAGTTTGCGCGGGACTCCTACAATGAGCAGTTCTTC. Encoded protein: CASSLAKFARDSYNEQFF.

This clone has more than one count but fewer than ten. This chain connects TRBV2 to TRBJ1-2; D call uncertain. V shed 6 bases and J shed 2 bases, with 10 bases lying between them. Germline V CDR1 and CDR2: SNHLY, FYNNEI. The CDR3 sequence is 13 residues long. The CDR3 protein is CASSREENYGYTF. The CDR3, as DNA: TGTGCCAGCAGCCGAGAGGAGAACTATGGCTACACCTTC.

Here the CDR3 reads CASSRSGLVYNEQFF. CDR3 DNA: TGTGCCAGCAGCCGATCGGGACTTGTCTACAATGAGCAGTTCTTC. The chain combines TRBV16 with TRBJ2-1; tentatively, D is TRBD2 (6 bases). Trimming cost V 4 bases and J 3 bases, with 13 bases left between them. CDR1 and CDR2 from the germline V gene are KGHSY and FQNENV. The CDR3 has 15 residues.

The chain employs TRBV4-1 and TRBJ1-3; 7 positions match TRBD1. The CDR3 length is 18 residues. V gave up 4 bases and J gave up 4 bases; unmatched junction bases: 16. Germline-derived CDR1 and CDR2 are MGHRA and YSYEKL. This chain's CDR3 is CASSRPSTGDAGGNTIYF. CDR3 coding DNA: TGCGCCAGCAGCCGCCCAAGCACAGGGGATGCAGGGGGAAACACCATATATTTT.

The chain uses TRBV29-1 and TRBJ1-6; D is undetermined. CDR1 SQVTM and CDR2 ANQGSEA come from the germline V gene. V was cut by 4 bases and J by 8 bases, with 9 bases left in between. The CDR3 has 12 residues. The CDR3 sequence: CSVGDIDSPLHF. In DNA, the CDR3 is TGCAGCGTTGGTGACATCGATTCACCCCTCCACTTT.

The chain links TRBV4-2 to TRBJ2-5; 13 nucleotides line up with TRBD2. This CDR3 comprises 16 residues. CDR1 is LGHNA, CDR2 YNFKEQ, per germline. The V and J ends lost 4 bases and 5 bases, in that order; junction bases with no gene match: 7. The CDR3: CASSRTSGSQGETQYF. Here the CDR3 DNA reads TGTGCCAGCAGCCGGACTAGCGGGAGTCAAGGGGAGACCCAGTACTTC.

The V and J genes are TRBV5-6 and TRBJ2-2, with no clear D. The ends were cut back, 7 bases at V and 3 bases at J, with 13 bases in the middle. The V gene's germline CDR1 is SGHDT and CDR2 YYEEEE. This CDR3 region has 14 residues. DNA of the CDR3: TGTGCCAGCCGCCGTGGTCAGGACACCGGGGAGCTGTTTTTT. Its translation is CASRRGQDTGELFF.

The CDR3 spells CAWSSLAGEVYYNEQFF. The CDR3 DNA follows: TGTGCCTGGAGTTCTCTAGCGGGGGAGGTCTACTACAATGAGCAGTTCTTC. The chain is built from TRBV30 and TRBJ2-1; TRBD2 aligns across 10 bases. Germline V CDR1 and CDR2: GTSNPN, SVGIG (reference sequence). The CDR3 consists of 17 residues. Trimming removed 2 bases from V and 3 bases from J; junction bases left unmatched: 10.

This clone appeared a single time. V and J are TRBV9 and TRBJ2-1; 9 nucleotides line up with TRBD2. V lost 4 bases and J lost 4; bases outside the gene matches: 12. Germline CDR1 SGDLS, CDR2 YYNGEE. CDR3 length: 17 amino acids. CDR3 sequence: CASSLKGGLAGYNEQFF. The CDR3 bases are TGTGCCAGCAGCTTGAAGGGAGGGCTAGCGGGGTACAATGAGCAGTTCTTC.